These 10 T cell receptor beta chains were sequenced from one sample in a study of blood T cell repertoires in COVID-19. Assay: immunoSEQ multiplex PCR; the TCRdb copy retains only in-frame clones and omits some. The data contain about 170,000 clones, 70% to 90% of them singletons. The specimen was peripheral blood. The receptors come from a woman of 80 years or more with COVID-19, enrolled during active disease.

The gene calls are TRBV28 and TRBJ1-3; 10 bases map to TRBD1. The germline gives CDR1 MDHEN, CDR2 SYDVKM. Trimming at V came to 10 bases and at J to 5 bases, leaving 8 bases not matched to a gene. CDR3 length equals 14 residues. The CDR3 loop reads CATIDRGRRNTIYF. The CDR3 DNA follows: TGTGCCACTATCGACAGGGGGCGTCGAAACACCATATATTTT.

This clone has a handful of counts. The chain links TRBV5-8 to TRBJ2-5; 9 bases line up with TRBD1. There are 15 residues in the CDR3. The V gene's germline CDR1 is SGHTS and CDR2 YDEGEE. V trimming: 0 bases; J trimming: 2 bases; junction bases outside the gene matches: 2. As DNA, the CDR3 is TGTGCCAGCAGCTTGGGACAGGGGGTTCAAGAGACCCAGTACTTC. Its translation is CASSLGQGVQETQYF.

V and J are TRBV5-4 and TRBJ2-3; 8 nucleotides match TRBD2. The CDR3 has 15 amino acids. With V trimmed by 4 bases and J by 3 bases, 7 bases remained unmatched. CDR1 is SGHNT and CDR2 is YYREEE in the germline V gene (reference sequence). The DNA of the CDR3 is TGTGCCAGCAGCACTCCGGGAGGGCCGACAGATACGCAGTATTTT. Protein: CASSTPGGPTDTQYF.

J is TRBJ2-7 and V is TRBV6-5, with D hard to call. Trimming took off 6 bases at V and 3 bases at J, with 12 bases between the two ends. The V gene's germline CDR1 is MNHEY and CDR2 SVGAGI. This CDR3 spans 13 amino acids. The CDR3 nucleotides read TGTGCCAGCAGAACCACTCCGGTCTACGAGCAGTACTTC. It translates to CASRTTPVYEQYF.

V is TRBV27 and J is TRBJ2-2; tentatively, D is TRBD1 (6 bases). Germline V CDR1 and CDR2: MNHEY, SMNVEV (reference sequence). The CDR3 has 17 residues. Trimming shortened V by 3 bases and J by 0 bases, and 14 bases separated the two germline ends. CDR3 sequence reads: CASSFPAGQSNTGELFF. The CDR3 DNA reads TGTGCCAGCAGTTTTCCGGCCGGACAGTCGAACACCGGGGAGCTGTTTTTT.

V is TRBV19 and J is TRBJ1-2; D remains ambiguous. The V gene's germline CDR1 is LNHDA and CDR2 SQIVND (reference sequence). Trimming left V 0 bases short and J 8 bases short, with 10 bases between. There are 13 residues in the CDR3. This CDR3 is CASSIDTRGGYTF. CDR3 in DNA: TGTGCCAGTAGTATAGATACCCGCGGGGGCTACACCTTC.

CDR3 in amino acids: CASSEWDSMYIQYF. In nucleotides, the CDR3 is TGTGCCAGCAGTGAATGGGACAGTATGTACATTCAGTACTTC. The genes are TRBV6-1 and TRBJ2-4; 7 bases line up with TRBD1. V lost 2 bases and J lost 8; bases outside the gene matches: 6. The germline V gene encodes CDR1 MNHNS and CDR2 SASEGT. The CDR3 loop spans 14 amino acids.

This sequence joins TRBV30 and TRBJ2-1; TRBD1 matches 7 bases. This CDR3 region has 14 residues. CDR1 GTSNPN and CDR2 SVGIG come from the germline V gene (reference sequence). Here the CDR3 reads CAPRGGASYNEQFF. CDR3 coding DNA: TGTGCTCCCCGAGGGGGCGCTTCCTACAATGAGCAGTTCTTC.

The chain carries TRBV19 and TRBJ2-5, with 8 positions matching TRBD2. The CDR3 loop spans 14 amino acids. Germline CDR1 is LNHDA and CDR2 is SQIVND (reference sequence). J was trimmed by 4 bases and V by 5 bases; bases with no gene match: 6. CDR3 amino acids: CASSFGGAGETQYF. The CDR3, as DNA: TGTGCCAGTAGTTTCGGGGGGGCTGGAGAGACCCAGTACTTC. The full variable domain, with the rest looked up from reference TRBV19 and TRBJ2-5, is DGGITQSPKYLFRKEGQNVTLSCEQNLNHDAMYWYRQDPGQGLRLIYYSQIVNDFQKGDIAEGYSVSREKKESFPLTVTSAQKNPTAFYLCASSFGGAGETQYFGPGTRLLVL.

V is TRBV4-1 and J is TRBJ2-3, with D possibly TRBD2 on 5 matching bases. Germline CDR1 MGHRA, CDR2 YSYEKL. V gave up 7 bases and J gave up 1 base, with 9 bases separating them. This CDR3 is built from 13 residues. The CDR3 is CASKRTGTDTQYF. CDR3 nucleotides: TGCGCCAGCAAACGGACTGGCACAGATACGCAGTATTTT.